The clone carrying this T cell receptor beta chain was seen ten or more times. Template material for amplifying TCR beta CDR3 regions consisted of RNA transcripts. HTBI primers were the set used in a first-round RT-PCR of the TCR CDR3. TCRdb re-called the multiplex PCR reads through MiXCR, storing one row per CDR3 protein. The sample includes hundreds of thousands of distinct CDR3 sequences, 12% to 15% of them seen just once. Germline CDR1 and CDR2: SGHAT and FQNNGV. The ends were cut back, 2 bases at V and 5 bases at J, with 7 bases in the middle. The CDR3 covers 13 residues. This sample is part of a study of T cells in Graves' hyperthyroidism and ophthalmopathy.

V and J are TRBV11-2 and TRBJ2-1; no reliable D call. The source material was blood. This clonotype originated in a woman under 30 with Graves' hyperthyroidism. CDR3 DNA: TGTGCCAGCAGCTTATCGGTGAACAATGAGCAGTTCTTC. Protein: CASSLSVNNEQFF.